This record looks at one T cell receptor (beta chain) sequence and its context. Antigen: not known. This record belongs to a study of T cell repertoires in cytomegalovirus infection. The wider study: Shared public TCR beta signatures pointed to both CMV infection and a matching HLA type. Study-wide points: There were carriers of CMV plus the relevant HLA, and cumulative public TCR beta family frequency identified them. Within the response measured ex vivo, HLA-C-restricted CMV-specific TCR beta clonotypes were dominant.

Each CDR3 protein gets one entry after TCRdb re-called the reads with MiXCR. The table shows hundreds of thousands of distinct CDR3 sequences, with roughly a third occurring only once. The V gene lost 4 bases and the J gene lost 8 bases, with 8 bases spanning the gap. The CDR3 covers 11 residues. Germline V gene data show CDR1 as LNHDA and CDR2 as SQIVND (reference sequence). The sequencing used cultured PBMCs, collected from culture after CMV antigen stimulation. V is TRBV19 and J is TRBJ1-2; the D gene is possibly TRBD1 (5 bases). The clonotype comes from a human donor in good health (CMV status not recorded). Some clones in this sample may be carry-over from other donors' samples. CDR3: CASSTNRGYTF. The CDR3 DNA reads TGTGCCAGTAGTACTAACAGGGGCTACACCTTC.